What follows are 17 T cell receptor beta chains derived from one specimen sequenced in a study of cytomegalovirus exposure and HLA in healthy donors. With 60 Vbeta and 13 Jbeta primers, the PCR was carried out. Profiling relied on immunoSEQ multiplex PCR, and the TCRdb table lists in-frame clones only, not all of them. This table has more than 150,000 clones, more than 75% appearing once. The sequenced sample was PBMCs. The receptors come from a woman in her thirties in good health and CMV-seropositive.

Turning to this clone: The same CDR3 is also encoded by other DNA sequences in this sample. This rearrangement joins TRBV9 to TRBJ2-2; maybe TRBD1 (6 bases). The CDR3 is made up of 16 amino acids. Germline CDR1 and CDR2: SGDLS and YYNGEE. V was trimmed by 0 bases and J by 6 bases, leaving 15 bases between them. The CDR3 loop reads CASSVAAGAGPGELFF. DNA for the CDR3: TGTGCCAGCAGCGTAGCTGCAGGGGCTGGTCCCGGGGAGCTGTTTTTT.

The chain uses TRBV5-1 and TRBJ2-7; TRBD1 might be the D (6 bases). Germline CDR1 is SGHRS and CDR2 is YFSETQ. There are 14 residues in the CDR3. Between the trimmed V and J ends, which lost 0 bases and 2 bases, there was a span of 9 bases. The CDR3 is CASSLEGETYEQYF. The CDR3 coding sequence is TGCGCCAGCAGCTTGGAGGGGGAAACCTACGAGCAGTACTTC.

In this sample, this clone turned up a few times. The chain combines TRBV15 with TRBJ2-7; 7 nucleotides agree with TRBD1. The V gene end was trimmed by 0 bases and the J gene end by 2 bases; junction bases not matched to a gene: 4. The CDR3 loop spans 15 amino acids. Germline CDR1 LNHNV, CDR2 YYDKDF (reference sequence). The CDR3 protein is CATSRDGTEAYEQYF. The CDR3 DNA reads TGTGCCACCAGCAGAGATGGGACAGAAGCCTACGAGCAGTACTTC.

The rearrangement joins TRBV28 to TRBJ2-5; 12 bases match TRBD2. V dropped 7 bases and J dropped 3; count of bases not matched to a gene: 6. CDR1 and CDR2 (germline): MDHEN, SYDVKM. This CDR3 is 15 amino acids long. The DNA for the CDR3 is TGTGCCAGCAACCGACTAGCGGGGGTGGAAGAGACCCAGTACTTC. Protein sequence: CASNRLAGVEETQYF.

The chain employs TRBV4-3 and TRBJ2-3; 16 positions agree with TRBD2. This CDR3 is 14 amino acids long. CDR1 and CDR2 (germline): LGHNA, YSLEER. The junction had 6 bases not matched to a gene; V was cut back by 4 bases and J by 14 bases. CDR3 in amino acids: CASSPGTSGGAGYF. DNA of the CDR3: TGCGCCAGCAGCCCCGGGACTAGCGGGGGGGCGGGGTATTTT.

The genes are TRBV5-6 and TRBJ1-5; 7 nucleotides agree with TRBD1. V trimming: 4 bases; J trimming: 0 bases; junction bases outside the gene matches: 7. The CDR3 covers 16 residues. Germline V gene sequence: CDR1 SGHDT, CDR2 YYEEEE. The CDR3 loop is CASSIARGFSNQPQHF. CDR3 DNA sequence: TGTGCCAGCAGCATCGCCAGGGGGTTTAGCAATCAGCCCCAGCATTTT.

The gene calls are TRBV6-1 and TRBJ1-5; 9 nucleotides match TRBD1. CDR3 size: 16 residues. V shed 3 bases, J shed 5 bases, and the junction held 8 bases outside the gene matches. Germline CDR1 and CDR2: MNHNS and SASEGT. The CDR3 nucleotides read TGTGCCAGCAGTGAGCGTCCGACAGGGGGGTATCAGCCCCAGCATTTT. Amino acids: CASSERPTGGYQPQHF.

The CDR3 sequence is CASTGSEQFF. The CDR3 bases are TGTGCCAGCACAGGATCTGAGCAGTTCTTC. This rearrangement joins TRBV6-1 to TRBJ2-1, with D unresolved. Trimming pared 7 bases from V and 9 bases from J, leaving 7 bases between. The CDR3 sequence is 10 residues long. CDR1 is MNHNS, CDR2 SASEGT, per germline.

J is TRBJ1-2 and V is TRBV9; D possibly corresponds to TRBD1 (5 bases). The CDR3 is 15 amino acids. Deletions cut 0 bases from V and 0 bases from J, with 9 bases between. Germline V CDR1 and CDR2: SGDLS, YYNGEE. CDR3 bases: TGTGCCAGCAGCGTAGCGGGGGGAACTAACTATGGCTACACCTTC. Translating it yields CASSVAGGTNYGYTF. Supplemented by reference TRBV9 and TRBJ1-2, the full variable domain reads DSGVTQTPKHLITATGQRVTLRCSPRSGDLSVYWYQQSLDQGLQFLIQYYNGEERAKGNILERFSAQQFPDLHSELNLSSLELGDSALYFCASSVAGGTNYGYTFGSGTRLTVV.

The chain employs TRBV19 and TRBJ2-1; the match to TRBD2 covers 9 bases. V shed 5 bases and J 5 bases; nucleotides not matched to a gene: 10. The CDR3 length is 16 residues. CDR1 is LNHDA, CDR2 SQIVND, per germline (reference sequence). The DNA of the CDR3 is TGTGCCAGTAGTTTTACGACTAGCGGAAAGGACAATGAGCAGTTCTTC. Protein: CASSFTTSGKDNEQFF. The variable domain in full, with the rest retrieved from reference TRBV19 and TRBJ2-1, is DGGITQSPKYLFRKEGQNVTLSCEQNLNHDAMYWYRQDPGQGLRLIYYSQIVNDFQKGDIAEGYSVSREKKESFPLTVTSAQKNPTAFYLCASSFTTSGKDNEQFFGPGTRLTVL.

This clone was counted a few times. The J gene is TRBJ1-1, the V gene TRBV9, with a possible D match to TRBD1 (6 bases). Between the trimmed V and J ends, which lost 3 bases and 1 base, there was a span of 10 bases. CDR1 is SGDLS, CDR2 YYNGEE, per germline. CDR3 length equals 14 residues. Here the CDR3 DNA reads TGTGCCAGCAGCGCCAGGGGAAGGAACACTGAAGCTTTCTTT. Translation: CASSARGRNTEAFF.

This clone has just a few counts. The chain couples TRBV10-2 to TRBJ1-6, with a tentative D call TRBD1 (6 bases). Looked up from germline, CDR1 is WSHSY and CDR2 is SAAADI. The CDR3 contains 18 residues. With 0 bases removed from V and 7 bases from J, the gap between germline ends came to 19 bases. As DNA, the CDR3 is TGCGCCAGCAGTGAGTCGACTTGGGGCAGGGGAGGGAATTCACCCCTCCACTTT. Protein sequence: CASSESTWGRGGNSPLHF.

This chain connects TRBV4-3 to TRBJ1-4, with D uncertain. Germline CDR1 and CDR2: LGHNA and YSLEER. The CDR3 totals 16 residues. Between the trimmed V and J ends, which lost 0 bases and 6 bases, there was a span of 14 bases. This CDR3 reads CASSQDPQFSDEKLFF. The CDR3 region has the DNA TGCGCCAGCAGCCAAGATCCCCAGTTCAGTGATGAAAAACTGTTTTTT.

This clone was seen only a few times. CDR3 sequence (DNA): TGTGCCAGCAGGGACGGACTCCCGTCTCTTGAGACCCAGTACTTC. Translation: CASRDGLPSLETQYF. The rearrangement uses TRBV5-4 and TRBJ2-5, with D possibly TRBD2 on 5 matching bases. Germline-derived CDR1 and CDR2 are SGHNT and YYREEE (reference sequence). The ends were cut back, 5 bases at V and 5 bases at J, with 19 bases in the middle. This CDR3 is 15 amino acids long.

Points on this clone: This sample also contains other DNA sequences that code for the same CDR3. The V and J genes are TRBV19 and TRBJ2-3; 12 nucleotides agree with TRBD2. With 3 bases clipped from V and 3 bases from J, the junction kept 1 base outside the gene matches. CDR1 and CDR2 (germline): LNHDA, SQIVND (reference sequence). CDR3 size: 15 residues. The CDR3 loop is CASSITSGGTDTQYF. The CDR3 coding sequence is TGTGCCAGTAGTATTACTAGCGGGGGGACAGATACGCAGTATTTT.

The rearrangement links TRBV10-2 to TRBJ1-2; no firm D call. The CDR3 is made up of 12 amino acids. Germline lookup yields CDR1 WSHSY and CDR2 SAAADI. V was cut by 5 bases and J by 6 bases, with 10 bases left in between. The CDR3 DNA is TGCGCCAGCAGTCTGGCAGAGGATGGCTACACCTTC. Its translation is CASSLAEDGYTF.

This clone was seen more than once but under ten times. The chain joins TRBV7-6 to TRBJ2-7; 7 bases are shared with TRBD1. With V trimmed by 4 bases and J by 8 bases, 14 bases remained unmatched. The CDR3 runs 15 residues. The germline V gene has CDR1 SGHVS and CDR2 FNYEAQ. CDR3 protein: CASSYGAGTASKQYF. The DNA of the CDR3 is TGTGCCAGCAGCTACGGTGCAGGGACAGCTTCCAAGCAGTACTTC.